These 26 T cell receptor beta chains were all obtained from the same sample, sequenced in a study of blood T cell repertoires in COVID-19. Assay: immunoSEQ multiplex PCR; the TCRdb copy retains only in-frame clones and omits some. The sample lists approximately 250,000 clones, over 80% seen once, with more than 6% in the top ten. The material sequenced was peripheral blood. The receptors originated from an older woman with active or convalescent COVID-19.

The genes are TRBV5-5 and TRBJ2-5, with 7 nucleotides matching TRBD1. Germline CDR1 is SGHKS and CDR2 is YYEKEE (reference sequence). Losses at the gene ends were 5 bases for V and 2 bases for J; bases not matched to a gene: 6. This CDR3 is built from 14 residues. The CDR3 region is CASSTRQGQETQYF. CDR3 coding DNA: TGTGCCAGCAGTACCCGACAGGGTCAAGAGACCCAGTACTTC.

This clone appeared once. The gene calls are TRBV28 and TRBJ2-1; 16 positions agree with TRBD2. The junction had 6 bases not matched to a gene; V was cut back by 6 bases and J by 7 bases. Germline V CDR1 and CDR2: MDHEN, SYDVKM. The CDR3 runs to 16 residues. The CDR3 DNA reads TGTGCCAGCAGCGACCCGGGACTAGCGGGGGGGAATGAGCAGTTCTTC. It is translated as CASSDPGLAGGNEQFF.

This chain joins TRBV7-9 and TRBJ2-1; TRBD1 is a possible D gene (5 bases). Germline CDR1 SEHNR, CDR2 FQNEAQ (reference sequence). V was shortened by 5 bases and J by 8 bases, with 19 bases between the two germline ends. The CDR3 loop spans 15 amino acids. CDR3 region: CASSPRNTGAHEQFF. The DNA of the CDR3 is TGTGCCAGCAGCCCACGAAATACAGGTGCCCATGAGCAGTTCTTC.

The genes are TRBV6-5 and TRBJ2-4; TRBD2 matches at 7 bases. The CDR3 extends over 15 amino acids. The V gene's germline CDR1 is MNHEY and CDR2 SVGAGI. Trimming at V came to 6 bases and at J to 1 base, leaving 6 bases not matched to a gene. In DNA, the CDR3 is TGTGCCAGCAGCTCCGTGGGGGGGGCCAAAAACATTCAGTACTTC. Translated, it gives CASSSVGGAKNIQYF.

CDR3 sequence: CASSSTGGGYTF. CDR3 bases: TGTGCCAGTAGTTCGACAGGGGGCGGCTACACCTTC. The V gene is TRBV19, the J gene TRBJ1-2; 10 bases line up with TRBD1. J was trimmed by 8 bases and V by 5 bases; bases with no gene match: 2. The CDR3 runs 12 residues. In germline, CDR1 is LNHDA, CDR2 SQIVND (reference sequence).

This chain links TRBV24-1 with TRBJ2-5; tentative D call: TRBD2 (6 bases). Looked up from germline, CDR1 is KGHDR and CDR2 is SFDVKD. V was trimmed by 3 bases and J by 7 bases, leaving 17 bases between them. This CDR3 is 15 amino acids long. CDR3 region: CATSDSGSSRGTQYF. The CDR3, as DNA: TGTGCCACCAGTGATAGCGGGTCGAGTCGGGGGACCCAGTACTTC.

The chain is built from TRBV29-1 and TRBJ1-2; D gene ambiguous. Germline CDR1 and CDR2: SQVTM and ANQGSEA. The CDR3 extends over 13 amino acids. Trimming took 0 bases from V and 8 from J, leaving 13 bases between them. This chain's CDR3 is CSVEDPGLWGYTF. In DNA form, the CDR3 reads TGCAGCGTTGAAGATCCCGGGTTGTGGGGCTACACCTTC.

The chain carries TRBV12-5 and TRBJ2-3; TRBD2 agrees at 9 bases. Germline CDR1 LGHNT, CDR2 FRNRAP. V gave up 7 bases and J gave up 4 bases; unmatched junction bases: 6. There are 14 residues in the CDR3. In DNA, the CDR3 is TGTGCTAGTGCAGGAGCGGGGGGCTCAGATACGCAGTATTTT. This encodes CASAGAGGSDTQYF.

This chain joins TRBV30 and TRBJ2-6; 7 nucleotides line up with TRBD1. The CDR3 loop spans 17 amino acids. The germline gives CDR1 GTSNPN, CDR2 SVGIG (reference sequence). Trimming removed 0 bases from V and 0 bases from J; junction bases left unmatched: 5. In nucleotides, the CDR3 is TGTGCCTGGAGTGTGAGACAGGGACCCTCTGGGGCCAACGTCCTGACTTTC. Encoded protein: CAWSVRQGPSGANVLTF.

The genes are TRBV11-2 and TRBJ1-3; 7 positions match TRBD1. Germline V CDR1 and CDR2: SGHAT, FQNNGV. This CDR3 is 14 amino acids long. The V segment lost 1 base and the J segment 4 bases; nucleotides outside the gene matches: 1. The CDR3 loop is CASSLVGGGNTIYF. Here the CDR3 DNA reads TGTGCCAGCAGCTTAGTAGGGGGCGGAAACACCATATATTTT.

This clone was seen a single time. The chain links TRBV7-9 to TRBJ2-2; D remains unclear. Germline assignment: CDR1 SEHNR and CDR2 FQNEAQ (reference sequence). V lost 5 bases to trimming and J lost 6 bases, with 10 bases between them. The CDR3 loop spans 13 amino acids. The CDR3 nucleotides read TGTGCCAGCAGCATACTCGAGTCCGGGGAGCTGTTTTTT. This encodes CASSILESGELFF.

The table lists this clone with a count of one. The chain uses TRBV3-1 (or the pseudogene TRBV3-2) and TRBJ2-1; 12 positions agree with TRBD2. With 2 bases clipped from V and 9 bases from J, the junction kept 11 bases outside the gene matches. Looked up from germline, CDR1 is LGHDT and CDR2 is YNNKEL (reference sequence). This CDR3 has 17 residues. The CDR3: CASSQYLRTSGTGEQFF. In nucleotides, the CDR3 is TGTGCCAGCAGCCAATACCTGAGGACTAGCGGGACGGGTGAGCAGTTCTTC.

V and J are TRBV15 and TRBJ2-1; 10 bases agree with TRBD2. The ends lost 1 base at V and 4 bases at J; junction bases unmatched: 22. CDR1 is LNHNV and CDR2 is YYDKDF in the germline V gene (reference sequence). The CDR3 has 22 amino acids. The CDR3 DNA is TGTGCCACCAGCAGAGGGGCAAGGACTAGCGGACAAAGCAACTTTCTTTACAATGAGCAGTTCTTC. Encoded protein: CATSRGARTSGQSNFLYNEQFF.

Comments on this clone: The same CDR3 can be traced to other DNA sequences in this sample. V usage is TRBV5-1 and J usage is TRBJ1-1; D is uncertain. The CDR3 covers 13 residues. CDR1 and CDR2 (germline): SGHRS, YFSETQ. The V and J ends lost 0 bases and 6 bases respectively, with 9 bases between them. The CDR3 sequence: CASSLGGLAEAFF. The DNA for the CDR3 is TGCGCCAGCAGCTTGGGAGGGTTGGCTGAAGCTTTCTTT.

This sequence joins TRBV6-5 and TRBJ1-2, with a weak D call TRBD1 (6 bases). V dropped 0 bases and J dropped 7 bases, with 9 bases sitting between them. CDR1 and CDR2 (germline): MNHEY, SVGAGI. The CDR3 contains 13 residues. The CDR3 sequence is CASSYSTGSGYTF. The CDR3, as DNA: TGTGCCAGCAGTTACTCCACAGGGAGTGGCTACACCTTC.

The rearrangement links TRBV6-5 to TRBJ2-7; maybe TRBD1 (6 bases). The germline gives CDR1 MNHEY, CDR2 SVGAGI. The V and J ends lost 4 bases and 2 bases respectively, with 15 bases between them. The CDR3 is 15 amino acids. CDR3 amino acids: CASSSQGGFPYEQYF. The CDR3 DNA follows: TGTGCCAGCAGTTCCCAAGGGGGTTTTCCCTACGAGCAGTACTTC.

The sample holds a few counts of this clone. The chain carries TRBV25-1 and TRBJ2-1; D is perhaps TRBD2 (5 bases). Trimming took 1 base from V and 8 from J, leaving 15 bases between them. The CDR3 has 15 residues. Germline lookup yields CDR1 MGHDK and CDR2 SYGVNS. The CDR3 spells CASSESLAGVHEQFF. CDR3 in DNA: TGTGCCAGCAGTGAATCCCTGGCGGGTGTTCATGAGCAGTTCTTC.

J is TRBJ1-3 and V is TRBV2, with D tentatively TRBD1 (6 bases). In germline, CDR1 is SNHLY, CDR2 FYNNEI. This CDR3 contains 13 residues. Trimming left V 4 bases short and J 4 bases short, with 8 bases between. For the CDR3, the DNA is TGTGCCAGCAGTGGGGACATGGGAAACACCATATATTTT. Amino acids: CASSGDMGNTIYF.

The chain is built from TRBV3-1 (or the pseudogene TRBV3-2) and TRBJ2-7; 7 bases fit TRBD2. V dropped 4 bases and J dropped 1; count of bases not matched to a gene: 1. This CDR3 region has 13 residues. Germline CDR1 LGHDT, CDR2 YNNKEL (reference sequence). DNA of the CDR3: TGTGCCAGCAGCCGAGCGGGGTCCTACGAGCAGTACGTC. Translation gives CASSRAGSYEQYV.

CDR3 residues: CASSVLTGRGANVLTF. The CDR3 DNA reads TGTGCCAGCAGCGTGTTGACAGGGCGGGGGGCCAACGTCCTGACTTTC. This chain links TRBV7-9 with TRBJ2-6; 7 nucleotides align to TRBD1. With V trimmed by 5 bases and J by 4 bases, 8 bases remained unmatched. CDR1 SEHNR and CDR2 FQNEAQ come from the germline V gene (reference sequence). The CDR3 has 16 amino acids.

J is TRBJ2-3 and V is TRBV5-1; 11 bases fit TRBD2. CDR1 is SGHRS, CDR2 YFSETQ, per germline. Trimming removed 0 bases from V and 6 bases from J; junction bases left unmatched: 30. There are 24 residues in the CDR3. The CDR3 sequence is CASSLADRRVVLAGGAYLFDTQYF. The CDR3 nucleotides read TGCGCCAGCAGCTTGGCCGACAGGAGAGTTGTCCTAGCGGGAGGCGCCTACCTATTTGATACGCAGTATTTT.

This clone has only one observation. The DNA of the CDR3 is TGCGCCAGCAGCTTGGCTGGCCAGGGTTTTGAGACGCAGTATTTT. Amino acids: CASSLAGQGFETQYF. This sequence joins TRBV5-1 and TRBJ2-3; D is perhaps TRBD1 (5 bases). V was shortened by 0 bases and J by 9 bases, with 17 bases between the two germline ends. Germline CDR1 reads SGHRS; CDR2 reads YFSETQ. The CDR3 covers 15 residues.

The chain employs TRBV5-1 and TRBJ2-3, with 7 bases matching TRBD2. The junction had 3 bases not matched to a gene; V was cut back by 0 bases and J by 2 bases. CDR3 size: 15 residues. CDR1 and CDR2 (germline): SGHRS, YFSETQ. The CDR3 DNA reads as TGCGCCAGCAGCTTGGAGGCGGGGGACACAGATACGCAGTATTTT. It yields the protein CASSLEAGDTDTQYF.

The chain uses TRBV3-1 (or the pseudogene TRBV3-2) and TRBJ2-5; 10 nucleotides match TRBD1. The CDR3 totals 13 residues. Per germline, CDR1 LGHDT and CDR2 YNNKEL (reference sequence). Trimming cost V 6 bases and J 7 bases; bases outside gene matches: 5. In nucleotides, the CDR3 is TGTGCCAGCAGGGGACAGGGGTTTGGGACCCAGTACTTC. This gives the protein CASRGQGFGTQYF.

The chain's CDR3 is CASSITGGKQPQHF. CDR3 DNA: TGTGCCAGTAGTATTACAGGGGGGAAGCAGCCCCAGCATTTT. The rearrangement joins TRBV19 to TRBJ1-5, with 8 bases aligning to TRBD1. The J segment lost 7 bases and the V segment lost 3 bases, leaving 5 bases of the junction unmatched. Germline V CDR1 and CDR2: LNHDA, SQIVND (reference sequence). The CDR3 consists of 14 residues.

The chain recombines TRBV3-1 (or the pseudogene TRBV3-2) with TRBJ1-2; TRBD1 agrees at 12 bases. The CDR3 sequence is 16 residues long. J was trimmed by 7 bases and V by 0 bases; bases with no gene match: 6. In germline, CDR1 is LGHDT, CDR2 YNNKEL (reference sequence). The CDR3 bases are TGTGCCAGCAGCCAAGATTCGGGACAGGGGGCGCGTGGCTACACCTTC. Protein product: CASSQDSGQGARGYTF.